The present entry profiles one T cell receptor (beta chain) with its context. Its antigen is not yet known. No quality values exist for individual bases; no much larger clone is one base distant. This specimen comes from a study of OX40 agonist ivuxolimab in advanced cancers. Broadly, across the study: Ivuxolimab was a fully human IgG2 agonistic monoclonal antibody targeting the costimulatory receptor OX40 (CD134). Intravenous ivuxolimab was administered to patients every 2 weeks at six dose levels: 0.01, 0.1, 0.3, 1.5, 3 and 10 mg/kg. Of the 50 to 55 patients in dose escalation, some 20 had hepatocellular carcinoma, around 15 had melanoma, 9 had renal cell carcinoma and 9 had head and neck cancer. In the dose-escalation cohort, over 65% of patients were male, and the mean age was roughly 60 years, with a range of about 23 to 85. Prior anti-PD-1, anti-PD-L1 or anti-CTLA-4 therapy was permitted, and 40% of dose-escalation patients had received checkpoint inhibitors. Partial responses occurred in three dose-escalation patients: two with cutaneous melanoma and one with hepatocellular carcinoma. Peripheral TCRbeta sequencing was intended to test whether TCR sequence diversity was altered and clonal T-cell expansion was caused by ivuxolimab. The paper reports the monotherapy dose-escalation portion (N ≈ 50 patients) of the phase I ivuxolimab trial.

The trial excluded patients who had a history of autoimmune disease or who were on systemic immunosuppression. Peripheral blood for TCR sequencing was drawn from every dose cohort at baseline, at cycle 4 day 1 and at cycle 7 day 1. The samples were drawn from a first-in-human, open-label, multicenter phase I dose-escalation trial of ivuxolimab. Adults with locally advanced or metastatic melanoma, renal cell, hepatocellular, or head and neck squamous cell carcinoma were enrolled in the trial. Before TCR sequencing, CD4+ T cells and CD8+ T cells from peripheral blood were sorted into separate populations. The paper's findings and limits, for the study overall: After ivuxolimab, expanded clones were on average more numerous among CD8+ T cells than among CD4+ T cells. Low levels of normalized T-cell clonal expansion were also seen in some patients who did not respond. Partial responders in the 0.1-3.0 mg/kg groups had among the lowest normalized peripheral clonal expansion, especially among CD8+ T cells. The antigen specificity of the clonally expanded peripheral T cells was not determined. At doses from 0.1 to 3.0 mg/kg, clonal expansion was seen in both CD4+ and CD8+ blood T cells between baseline and week 6.

Genomic DNA was extracted from sorted cells for sequencing of the TCRbeta CDR3 region. The immunoSEQ Assay was used to sequence the TCRbeta CDR3 regions. TCRdb mirrors the immuneACCESS table, restricted to in-frame sequences. Some clones are absent from its copies; in checked studies, under half trace to an unresolved V gene, and the reason for the others is unknown. For this sample there are 60,000 or so clones; about 85% appear just once. The ten biggest clones cover 4.5% to 5.5% of the sample. A distance of 10 bases separates the germline ends of V and J, which lose 2 bases and 2 bases respectively. Its CDR3 holds 15 amino acids, cysteine through phenylalanine. The entry retains the CDR3 DNA only, 45 bases that are in frame from base 1. As encoded in the germline V gene (reference sequence), CDR1 is SEHNR while CDR2 is FQNEAQ.

This receptor chain uses TRBV7-9 and TRBJ2-1, with no confidently assigned D gene. This sequence originates from an adult with an advanced solid tumor such as melanoma, head and neck, liver or kidney cancer. The sample was CD4+ or CD8+ T cells sorted from blood, taken in a trial of the OX40 agonist ivuxolimab. The DNA sequence is as follows: TGTGCCAGCAGCTTAAGCGTGTCGCCCTACAATGAGCAGTTCTTC. Its coded protein is CASSLSVSPYNEQFF.